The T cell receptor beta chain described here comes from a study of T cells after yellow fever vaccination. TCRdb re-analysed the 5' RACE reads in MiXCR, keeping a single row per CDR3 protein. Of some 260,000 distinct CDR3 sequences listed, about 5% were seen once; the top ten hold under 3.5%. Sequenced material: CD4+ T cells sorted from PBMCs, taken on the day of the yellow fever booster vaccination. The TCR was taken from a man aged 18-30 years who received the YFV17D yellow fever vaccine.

DNA for the CDR3: TGCAGTGCTACTCACCTAGCGGGGGCTGGGTATACGCAGTATTTT. As protein: CSATHLAGAGYTQYF. The genes are TRBV20-1 and TRBJ2-3; the match to TRBD2 covers 10 bases. Per germline, CDR1 DFQATT and CDR2 SNEGSKA (reference sequence). J was trimmed by 7 bases and V by 4 bases; bases with no gene match: 11. The CDR3 has 15 amino acids.